The TCR beta chain under discussion was sequenced for a study of cytomegalovirus exposure and HLA in healthy donors. Study in general: Per a later analysis, the approximately 600 first-cohort and approximately 120 validation repertoires shared one platform. Findings of the study overall: That first-cohort TCR clusters tended to co-occur in the 130 or so validation repertoires was found in a later analysis. While the bulk of TCR sequences proved rare, some public TCRs turned up in many donors. Cytomegalovirus-associated status was assigned to some 160 TCR beta chains.

The method was immunoSEQ multiplex PCR; TCRdb's version includes in-frame clones alone and lacks a portion of them. The repertoire consists of roughly 60,000 clones, with approximately 90% occurring once and the leading ten covering over 1%. The CDR3 consists of 16 residues. V was pared by 0 bases and J by 5 bases, with 17 bases between. Looked up from germline, CDR1 is SGHRS and CDR2 is YFSETQ. For this clone: Its antigen is currently unknown.

The chain links TRBV5-1 to TRBJ2-5, with no clear D. Sequenced sample: PBMCs. This clonotype was obtained from a woman aged 18-29 years in good health and CMV-seronegative. This CDR3 is CASSLGSALLRETQYF. The CDR3 DNA is TGCGCCAGCAGCTTGGGGTCTGCCCTTCTCAGGGAGACCCAGTACTTC.